This paragraph covers one T cell receptor beta chain sequence. With V trimmed by 7 bases and J by 6 bases, 5 bases remained unmatched. This CDR3 spans 13 amino acids. Germline CDR1 LNHDA, CDR2 SQIVND (reference sequence). Participant age was roughly 18 to 89 years, and participants resided in about two dozen US areas. Participants had their cohort set by participant-reported clinical history. The record originates from a study of blood T cell repertoires in COVID-19. At the level of the study: The United States, Italy and Spain supplied acute and convalescent COVID-19 samples.

Per the original methods: Researchers report that nucleated cell counts were estimated from reference gene primer amplification. Using immunoSEQ multiplex PCR, the repertoire was profiled, and TCRdb retains in-frame clones only, with some absent. The DNA was the basis for D and trimming; V, J and clone size are from that table. The data show roughly 450,000 clones, roughly 87% seen once. Sequenced input: PBMCs or T cells enriched from blood (not recorded which). The chain links TRBV19 to TRBJ1-1; 10 bases are shared with TRBD1. The receptor's source is a man aged 18 to 29 who had recovered from COVID-19. The CDR3 here is CASTGQGISEAFF. CDR3 in DNA: TGTGCCAGTACGGGACAGGGGATTTCTGAAGCTTTCTTT. Full variable domain (outside the CDR3, taken from reference TRBV19 and TRBJ1-1): DGGITQSPKYLFRKEGQNVTLSCEQNLNHDAMYWYRQDPGQGLRLIYYSQIVNDFQKGDIAEGYSVSREKKESFPLTVTSAQKNPTAFYLCASTGQGISEAFFGQGTRLTVV.